Below, 17 T cell receptor beta chains from the same sample are listed, as sequenced in a study of blood T cell repertoires in COVID-19. The data were produced by immunoSEQ multiplex PCR, yet TCRdb's version contains in-frame clones alone and is incomplete. The sample carries approximately 160,000 clones, 84% recorded once. Sequencing input: peripheral blood. These TCRs come from a woman aged 80 or over with acute or convalescent COVID-19.

The gene calls are TRBV12-3 or TRBV12-4 and TRBJ1-4; D is ambiguous. The CDR3 sequence is 13 residues long. V shed 4 bases and J shed 9 bases, with 12 bases lying between them. The CDR3 sequence: CASSYWTGKKLFF. CDR3 coding DNA: TGTGCCAGCAGTTATTGGACGGGGAAAAAACTGTTTTTT.

The J gene is TRBJ2-5, the V gene TRBV2; 14 nucleotides align to TRBD2. V shed 6 bases, J shed 4 bases, and the junction held 4 bases outside the gene matches. Germline values: CDR1 SNHLY, CDR2 FYNNEI. The CDR3 has 15 residues. The CDR3 bases are TGTGCCAGCAGCCTGACTAGCGGGGGGGGAGAGACCCAGTACTTC. This sequence encodes CASSLTSGGGETQYF.

The chain uses TRBV6-5 and TRBJ2-1, with D possibly being TRBD2 (5 bases). Per germline, CDR1 MNHEY and CDR2 SVGAGI. The ends were cut back, 2 bases at V and 7 bases at J, with 18 bases in the middle. The CDR3 covers 16 residues. The CDR3 bases are TGTGCCAGCAGTTACGGGAGACCTATCATGTCGAATGAGCAGTTCTTC. Translating gives CASSYGRPIMSNEQFF.

The rearrangement uses TRBV5-6 and TRBJ2-1; 9 bases align to TRBD2. Trimming removed 4 bases from V and 4 bases from J; junction bases left unmatched: 9. Per germline, CDR1 SGHDT and CDR2 YYEEEE. The CDR3 contains 16 residues. As DNA, the CDR3 is TGTGCCAGCAGCCCCTCACGACTAGCGGAGTACAATGAGCAGTTCTTC. This sequence encodes CASSPSRLAEYNEQFF.

This sequence joins TRBV10-3 and TRBJ2-3; 12 nucleotides agree with TRBD2. The CDR3 has 16 residues. V lost 6 bases, J lost 7 bases, and 11 bases stayed unmatched. Germline-derived CDR1 and CDR2 are ENHRY and SYGVKD. Here the CDR3 reads CAISDSSGRARNTQYF. Written as DNA, the CDR3 is TGTGCCATCAGCGATTCTAGCGGGAGGGCCCGAAATACGCAGTATTTT.

The J gene is TRBJ2-7, the V gene TRBV27, with D hard to call. CDR1 and CDR2 from the germline V gene are MNHEY and SMNVEV (reference sequence). The CDR3 extends over 11 amino acids. CDR3 DNA: TGTGCAATACATCCTCGATACGAGCAGTACTTC. Amino acid sequence: CAIHPRYEQYF.

This clone was seen a single time. The genes are TRBV7-9 and TRBJ2-7; TRBD2 is a possible D gene (5 bases). This CDR3 region has 13 residues. Germline lookup yields CDR1 SEHNR and CDR2 FQNEAQ (reference sequence). V dropped 6 bases and J dropped 0 bases, with 9 bases sitting between them. This CDR3 reads CASRRRDSYEQYF. The CDR3 region has the DNA TGTGCCAGCAGGAGACGGGACTCCTACGAGCAGTACTTC. Drawing the rest from reference TRBV7-9 and TRBJ2-7, the complete variable domain is DTGVSQNPRHKITKRGQNVTFRCDPISEHNRLYWYRQTLGQGPEFLTYFQNEAQLEKSRLLSDRFSAERPKGSFSTLEIQRTEQGDSAMYLCASRRRDSYEQYFGPGTRLTVT.

This rearrangement joins TRBV5-8 to TRBJ2-6, with 12 bases aligning to TRBD2. The CDR3 has 17 amino acids. From germline, CDR1 is SGHTS and CDR2 YDEGEE. With 4 bases clipped from V and 0 bases from J, the junction kept 2 bases outside the gene matches. The CDR3 sequence is CASSRLAGASGANVLTF. DNA for the CDR3: TGTGCCAGCAGCAGACTAGCGGGGGCCTCTGGGGCCAACGTCCTGACTTTC.

V gene TRBV5-1 combines with J gene TRBJ1-3; TRBD1 matches at 7 bases. Unmatched junction bases numbered 5, after V lost 0 bases and J lost 2 bases. This CDR3 has 16 amino acids. Germline CDR1 reads SGHRS; CDR2 reads YFSETQ. The CDR3 protein is CASSLGQGLAGNTIYF. Written as DNA, the CDR3 is TGCGCCAGCAGCTTGGGACAGGGACTCGCTGGAAACACCATATATTTT.

The chain recombines TRBV11-2 with TRBJ2-1; 7 bases match TRBD2. The CDR3 totals 15 residues. The germline gives CDR1 SGHAT, CDR2 FQNNGV. With V trimmed by 7 bases and J by 2 bases, 8 bases remained unmatched. The CDR3 bases are TGTGCCAGCACCCCCTGGGGGAGGGCCTACAATGAGCAGTTCTTC. It specifies CASTPWGRAYNEQFF.

The genes are TRBV4-1 and TRBJ2-2; the match to TRBD2 covers 8 bases. The germline gives CDR1 MGHRA, CDR2 YSYEKL. V lost 0 bases and J lost 3; bases outside the gene matches: 3. The CDR3 has 16 amino acids. As DNA, the CDR3 is TGCGCCAGCAGCCAAGATGAGCGGGGGTACACCGGGGAGCTGTTTTTT. Translated, it gives CASSQDERGYTGELFF.

The rearrangement joins TRBV7-2 to TRBJ2-5; 8 bases fit TRBD2. Germline loops: CDR1 SGHTA, CDR2 FQGNSA. With V trimmed by 1 base and J by 4 bases, 8 bases remained unmatched. The CDR3 runs 16 residues. The CDR3 region has the DNA TGTGCCAGCAGCTTAGGGACGCGGGGGGCGAGAGAGACCCAGTACTTC. Protein: CASSLGTRGARETQYF.

The table lists this clone with a few counts. In DNA form, the CDR3 reads TGCGCCAGCAGTAACCGGGACAGGGATGGCACTGAAGCTTTCTTT. Protein: CASSNRDRDGTEAFF. V usage is TRBV5-1 and J usage is TRBJ1-1; 9 nucleotides line up with TRBD1. The CDR3 has 15 residues. From germline, CDR1 is SGHRS and CDR2 YFSETQ. V shed 5 bases, J shed 4 bases, and the junction held 9 bases outside the gene matches.

The chain employs TRBV14 and TRBJ1-1, with D possibly TRBD1 on 5 matching bases. The CDR3 is made up of 14 amino acids. The germline CDR1 and CDR2 sequences are SGHDN and FVKESK. Trimming took off 1 base at V and 9 bases at J, with 15 bases between the two ends. The CDR3: CASSQARQGGKAFF. CDR3 nucleotide sequence: TGTGCCAGCAGCCAAGCCCGGCAGGGAGGAAAAGCTTTCTTT.

J is TRBJ1-5 and V is TRBV2; no definite D call. Trimming left V 6 bases short and J 3 bases short, with 12 bases between. The CDR3 has 14 residues. Germline V gene lookup returns CDR1 SNHLY and CDR2 FYNNEI. CDR3: CASRFRDLNQPQHF. For the CDR3, the DNA is TGTGCCAGCAGATTCCGGGATCTCAATCAGCCCCAGCATTTT.

The gene calls are TRBV20-1 and TRBJ1-2; D ambiguous. Trimming stripped 7 bases from V and 4 bases from J, with 10 bases between. Germline V gene sequence: CDR1 DFQATT, CDR2 SNEGSKA (reference sequence). This CDR3 spans 11 amino acids. CDR3 amino acids: CSGDGVYGYTF. CDR3 DNA sequence: TGCAGTGGAGACGGAGTCTATGGCTACACCTTC.

This sequence joins TRBV10-1 and TRBJ2-1, with TRBD1 identical over 10 bases. This CDR3 region has 15 residues. The V and J ends lost 3 bases and 6 bases, in that order; junction bases with no gene match: 5. Germline CDR1 and CDR2: WNHNN and SYGVQD (reference sequence). CDR3 in DNA: TGCGCCAGCAGTGATTCCTGGACAGGGGGCAATGAGCAGTTCTTC. This gives the protein CASSDSWTGGNEQFF.